These 10 T cell receptor beta chains came from one sample sequenced in a study of vaccination effects on CD4 cells after COVID-19. Investigators separated out CD4+ T cells once around nine days of culture had passed. Participants were vaccinated with two doses of either the BNT162b2 or mRNA-1273 vaccine. No cognate antigen is known for these TCRs. The protocol was immunoSEQ multiplex PCR, while the TCRdb copy is restricted to in-frame clones and leaves out a portion. The table lists around 66,000 clones, around 70% of them singletons. This sample comprised CD4+ T cells from PBMCs cultured without peptide, obtained after COVID-19 vaccination. These receptors came from a human donor who received a COVID-19 vaccine.

The chain is built from TRBV12-1 and TRBJ1-5; the table calls TRBD1, which could not be checked here. TRBV12-1 is a recognized pseudogene. The CDR3 sequence is 13 residues long. Here the CDR3 reads CATWGHFNQPQHF. The CDR3 DNA reads as TGTGCCACTTGGGGACACTTCAATCAGCCCCAGCATTTT.

The chain has TRBV6-1 and TRBJ2-7; D is perhaps TRBD1 (6 bases). The germline V gene has CDR1 MNHNS and CDR2 SASEGT. This CDR3 spans 13 amino acids. V lost 1 base and J lost 4, with 8 bases in between. CDR3 amino acids: CASSEVGGYEQYV. As DNA, the CDR3 is TGTGCCAGCAGTGAAGTAGGGGGTTACGAGCAGTACGTC.

The sample holds a few counts of this clone. This chain uses TRBV5-1 with TRBJ2-1, with a tentative D call TRBD2 (5 bases). Germline CDR1 reads SGHRS; CDR2 reads YFSETQ. The length of the CDR3 is 14 residues. The V end lost 0 bases, the J end lost 9 bases, and 13 bases lay between the germline ends. The CDR3 DNA sequence: TGCGCCAGCAGCTTGGGCGATCTCGGGGTTGAGCAGTTCTTC. Protein product: CASSLGDLGVEQFF. Supplemented by reference TRBV5-1 and TRBJ2-1, the full variable domain reads KAGVTQTPRYLIKTRGQQVTLSCSPISGHRSVSWYQQTPGQGLQFLFEYFSETQRNKGNFPGRFSGRQFSNSRSEMNVSTLELGDSALYLCASSLGDLGVEQFFGPGTRLTVL.

The gene calls are TRBV5-1 and TRBJ2-1, with 9 bases that match TRBD2. The CDR3 spans 16 residues. V gave up 3 bases and J gave up 6 bases; unmatched junction bases: 10. Germline values: CDR1 SGHRS, CDR2 YFSETQ. The CDR3 region has the DNA TGCGCCAGCAGCTATTTTTCCGGGACTAGCATCAATGAGCAGTTCTTC. Translation gives CASSYFSGTSINEQFF. The whole variable domain, filled in from reference TRBV5-1 and TRBJ2-1, reads KAGVTQTPRYLIKTRGQQVTLSCSPISGHRSVSWYQQTPGQGLQFLFEYFSETQRNKGNFPGRFSGRQFSNSRSEMNVSTLELGDSALYLCASSYFSGTSINEQFFGPGTRLTVL.

The chain links TRBV4-3 to TRBJ1-4, with a possible D match to TRBD1 (6 bases). Between the trimmed V and J ends, which lost 5 bases and 8 bases, there was a span of 15 bases. CDR3 length equals 14 residues. Per germline, CDR1 LGHNA and CDR2 YSLEER. The CDR3 sequence: CASSAQGSHEKLFF. CDR3 coding DNA: TGCGCCAGCAGCGCACAGGGCAGCCACGAAAAACTGTTTTTT.

The chain recombines TRBV5-1 with TRBJ2-5; possible D gene TRBD1, 6 bases. The germline V and J ends were trimmed by 4 bases and 1 base, with 17 bases remaining between them. CDR3 length equals 16 residues. Germline CDR1 reads SGHRS; CDR2 reads YFSETQ. Here the CDR3 DNA reads TGCGCCAGCAGCCCCGGACAGCTATCCCTCCAAGAGACCCAGTACTTC. Protein: CASSPGQLSLQETQYF.

On this clone: Within the sample, other DNA sequences also encode this same CDR3. The chain links TRBV10-3 to TRBJ1-5; D uncertain. Germline V gene lookup returns CDR1 ENHRY and CDR2 SYGVKD. Trimming stripped 3 bases from V and 3 bases from J, with 3 bases between. The CDR3 is 12 residues long. This chain's CDR3 is CAISDPNQPQHF. CDR3 DNA sequence: TGTGCCATCAGTGATCCCAATCAGCCCCAGCATTTT.

The sample holds a few counts of this clone. This sequence joins TRBV7-2 and TRBJ2-1; D is unclear. The germline V gene has CDR1 SGHTA and CDR2 FQGNSA. The V end was cut by 5 bases, the J end by 4 bases, with 3 bases between. The CDR3 covers 11 residues. CDR3 nucleotide sequence: TGTGCCAGCAGCCCGTACAATGAGCAGTTCTTC. As protein: CASSPYNEQFF.

The chain combines TRBV24-1 with TRBJ2-6; D not resolved. CDR3 size: 14 residues. Trimming took 3 bases from V and 3 from J, leaving 5 bases between them. In germline, CDR1 is KGHDR, CDR2 SFDVKD. CDR3 protein: CATSDPYGANVLTF. The DNA for the CDR3 is TGTGCCACCAGTGATCCTTATGGGGCCAACGTCCTGACTTTC.

In its sample, this clone was seen a few times. The chain has TRBV2 and TRBJ1-2; 9 nucleotides agree with TRBD1. Germline V CDR1 and CDR2: SNHLY, FYNNEI. The CDR3 covers 14 residues. V shed 6 bases and J 8 bases; nucleotides not matched to a gene: 10. The CDR3 DNA sequence: TGTGCCAGCAGGCCCGTACAGGGGGCTGGGGGCTACACCTTC. Translation: CASRPVQGAGGYTF.